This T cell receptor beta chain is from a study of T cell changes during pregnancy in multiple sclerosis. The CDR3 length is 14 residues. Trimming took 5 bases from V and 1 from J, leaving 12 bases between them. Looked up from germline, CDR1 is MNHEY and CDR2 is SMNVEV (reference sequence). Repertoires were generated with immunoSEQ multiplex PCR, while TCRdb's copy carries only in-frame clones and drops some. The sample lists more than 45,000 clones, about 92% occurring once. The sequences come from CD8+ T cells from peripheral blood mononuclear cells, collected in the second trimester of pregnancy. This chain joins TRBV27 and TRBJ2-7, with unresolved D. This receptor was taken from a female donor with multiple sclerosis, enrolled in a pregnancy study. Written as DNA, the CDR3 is TGTGCCAGCAGTCCCGTTGACAAGTCCTACGAGCAGTACTTC. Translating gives CASSPVDKSYEQYF.